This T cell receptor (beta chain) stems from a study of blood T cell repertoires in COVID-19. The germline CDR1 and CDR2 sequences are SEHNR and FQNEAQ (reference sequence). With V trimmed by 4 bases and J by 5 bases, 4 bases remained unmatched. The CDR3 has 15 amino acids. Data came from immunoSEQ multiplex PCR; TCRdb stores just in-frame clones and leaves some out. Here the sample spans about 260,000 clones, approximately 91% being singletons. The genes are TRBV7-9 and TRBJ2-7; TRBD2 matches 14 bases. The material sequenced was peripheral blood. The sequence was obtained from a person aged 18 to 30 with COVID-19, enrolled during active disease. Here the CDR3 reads CASSYGLAGGDEQYF. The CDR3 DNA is TGTGCCAGCAGCTACGGACTAGCGGGAGGCGACGAGCAGTACTTC.